These T cell receptor beta chains were read from a single sample in a study of cytomegalovirus exposure and HLA in healthy donors. Data came from immunoSEQ multiplex PCR; TCRdb stores just in-frame clones and leaves some out. This table holds 170,000 or so clones, 84% found once. Sequenced input: PBMCs. These receptors all come from a girl aged 5-17 years in good health and CMV-seropositive. Each CDR3 is given with its conserved first and last residue. Fields, in order: D gene, V gene, CDR3 length, clone size, J gene, CDR3 DNA, CDR3 protein. The D gene is left open where the match is weak. Some rows have no size entry. The others give once, few or many, or a class for an expanded clone.

d_gene: -; v_gene: TRBV11-2; len: 14; abundance: -; j_gene: TRBJ2-7; CDR3nt: TGTGCCAGCAGCTTTCGGACAGGAGGGCACGAGCAGTACTTC; CDR3aa: CASSFRTGGHEQYF
d_gene: -; v_gene: TRBV18; len: 15; abundance: -; j_gene: TRBJ1-5; CDR3nt: TGTGCCAGCTCACCAGACAGTACTAGCAATCAGCCTCAGCATTTT; CDR3aa: CASSPDSTSNQPQHF
d_gene: TRBD1; v_gene: TRBV7-9; len: 15; abundance: -; j_gene: TRBJ1-4; CDR3nt: TGTGCCAGCAGTTTCCCGGGACAGTCTAATGAAAAACTGTTTTTT; CDR3aa: CASSFPGQSNEKLFF
d_gene: -; v_gene: TRBV5-4; len: 15; abundance: -; j_gene: TRBJ1-2; CDR3nt: TGTGCCAGCAGCCAGGGTCAAGGGACATACTATGGCTACACCTTC; CDR3aa: CASSQGQGTYYGYTF
d_gene: -; v_gene: TRBV13; len: 16; abundance: -; j_gene: TRBJ1-4; CDR3nt: TGTGCCAGCAGCTCCAGACGGGGCTCCGCGGGGGAAAAACTGTTTTTT; CDR3aa: CASSSRRGSAGEKLFF
d_gene: TRBD2; v_gene: TRBV2; len: 12; abundance: -; j_gene: TRBJ2-1; CDR3nt: TGTGCCAGCAGTCGGACTAGCGGGGTCGTGTTCTTC; CDR3aa: CASSRTSGVVFF
d_gene: -; v_gene: TRBV2; len: 12; abundance: once; j_gene: TRBJ2-5; CDR3nt: TGTGCCAGCAGTGAATCTAAGCCAAAGGAGGACTTC; CDR3aa: CASSESKPKEDF
d_gene: -; v_gene: TRBV4-1; len: 17; abundance: -; j_gene: TRBJ2-4; CDR3nt: TGCGCCAGCAGGCGAGGCAGGGCCTTGGAGGGCAAAAACATTCAGTACTTC; CDR3aa: CASRRGRALEGKNIQYF
d_gene: -; v_gene: TRBV18; len: 14; abundance: -; j_gene: TRBJ2-1; CDR3nt: TGTGCCAGCTCACCTCCGGGGGTGTACAATGAGCAGTTCTTC; CDR3aa: CASSPPGVYNEQFF
d_gene: TRBD1; v_gene: TRBV6-5; len: 13; abundance: few; j_gene: TRBJ1-2; CDR3nt: TGTGCCAGCAGATTACAGGGGGCCTATGGCTACACCTTC; CDR3aa: CASRLQGAYGYTF
d_gene: TRBD1; v_gene: TRBV19; len: 15; abundance: -; j_gene: TRBJ2-4; CDR3nt: TGTGCCAGTCCCCGACAGGGAATGCCCAAAAACATTCAGTACTTC; CDR3aa: CASPRQGMPKNIQYF
d_gene: -; v_gene: TRBV5-6; len: 17; abundance: -; j_gene: TRBJ1-2; CDR3nt: TGTGCCAGCAGCTTGGGTGCCCGCGGGGGGCTGAACTATGGCTACACCTTC; CDR3aa: CASSLGARGGLNYGYTF
d_gene: TRBD1; v_gene: TRBV7-6; len: 13; abundance: -; j_gene: TRBJ2-7; CDR3nt: TGTGCCAGCAGCATCCGGGACAGCTCCGAGCAGTACTTC; CDR3aa: CASSIRDSSEQYF
d_gene: -; v_gene: TRBV29-1; len: 11; abundance: -; j_gene: TRBJ1-1; CDR3nt: TGCAGCGTTGGGACAGCGCCTGAAGCTTTCTTT; CDR3aa: CSVGTAPEAFF
d_gene: -; v_gene: TRBV6-5; len: 15; abundance: few; j_gene: TRBJ1-2; CDR3nt: TGTGCCAGCAGTTACTCGAAGGAGGGAAGCTATGGCTACACCTTC; CDR3aa: CASSYSKEGSYGYTF
d_gene: -; v_gene: TRBV10-3; len: 15; abundance: -; j_gene: TRBJ2-7; CDR3nt: TGTGCCATCAGTCGAGACACAGGAAACTCCTACGAGCAGTACTTC; CDR3aa: CAISRDTGNSYEQYF
d_gene: TRBD1; v_gene: TRBV9; len: 16; abundance: -; j_gene: TRBJ2-7; CDR3nt: TGTGCCAGCAGCCCGATAGGACAGGGTCCTACCTACGAGCAGTACTTC; CDR3aa: CASSPIGQGPTYEQYF
d_gene: TRBD1; v_gene: TRBV5-1; len: 15; abundance: -; j_gene: TRBJ2-7; CDR3nt: TGCGCCAGCAGCCCCGGGTCAGGGGGCATGTACGAGCAGTACTTC; CDR3aa: CASSPGSGGMYEQYF
d_gene: -; v_gene: TRBV27; len: 15; abundance: -; j_gene: TRBJ1-2; CDR3nt: TGTGCCAGCAGTCCCGACCACCGACAGGCATATGGCTACACCTTC; CDR3aa: CASSPDHRQAYGYTF
d_gene: TRBD1; v_gene: TRBV19; len: 15; abundance: -; j_gene: TRBJ2-5; CDR3nt: TGTGCCAGTAGTTTAACCGGGACAGGGGAAGAGACCCAGTACTTC; CDR3aa: CASSLTGTGEETQYF
d_gene: TRBD1; v_gene: TRBV27; len: 13; abundance: -; j_gene: TRBJ1-1; CDR3nt: TGTGCCACCTTAGACAGGGGGAACACTGAAGCTTTCTTT; CDR3aa: CATLDRGNTEAFF
d_gene: -; v_gene: TRBV2; len: 15; abundance: -; j_gene: TRBJ2-3; CDR3nt: TGTGCCAGCAGTAACGGGGGAATTAGCACAGATACGCAGTATTTT; CDR3aa: CASSNGGISTDTQYF
d_gene: -; v_gene: TRBV19; len: 17; abundance: -; j_gene: TRBJ1-6; CDR3nt: TGTGCCAGTAGTATGGGACAAAAAAGGGTCTATAATTCACCCCTCCACTTT; CDR3aa: CASSMGQKRVYNSPLHF
d_gene: TRBD2; v_gene: TRBV6-4; len: 19; abundance: -; j_gene: TRBJ2-4; CDR3nt: TGTGCCAGCAGGATCCTCGACTCCCTAGCGGGCCTATCCCAAAACATTCAGTACTTC; CDR3aa: CASRILDSLAGLSQNIQYF
d_gene: -; v_gene: TRBV2; len: 14; abundance: few; j_gene: TRBJ2-3; CDR3nt: TGTGCCAGCAGTGGAAGGGGGGGAACAGATACGCAGTATTTT; CDR3aa: CASSGRGGTDTQYF
d_gene: -; v_gene: TRBV4-1; len: 13; abundance: once; j_gene: TRBJ1-2; CDR3nt: TGCGCCAGCAGCCAAGGGACTGACTATGGCTACACCTTC; CDR3aa: CASSQGTDYGYTF
d_gene: -; v_gene: TRBV2; len: 12; abundance: few; j_gene: TRBJ1-2; CDR3nt: TGTGCCAGCCTTGGTGCCCAGAAGGGCTACACCTTC; CDR3aa: CASLGAQKGYTF
d_gene: TRBD2; v_gene: TRBV6-4; len: 14; abundance: few; j_gene: TRBJ2-1; CDR3nt: TGTGCCAGCAGTGACGGGGGGGCCTACAATGAGCAGTTCTTC; CDR3aa: CASSDGGAYNEQFF
d_gene: TRBD2; v_gene: TRBV5-1; len: 16; abundance: -; j_gene: TRBJ2-5; CDR3nt: TGCGCCAGCAGTCCAACTAGCGGGGCACGCCAAGAGACCCAGTACTTC; CDR3aa: CASSPTSGARQETQYF